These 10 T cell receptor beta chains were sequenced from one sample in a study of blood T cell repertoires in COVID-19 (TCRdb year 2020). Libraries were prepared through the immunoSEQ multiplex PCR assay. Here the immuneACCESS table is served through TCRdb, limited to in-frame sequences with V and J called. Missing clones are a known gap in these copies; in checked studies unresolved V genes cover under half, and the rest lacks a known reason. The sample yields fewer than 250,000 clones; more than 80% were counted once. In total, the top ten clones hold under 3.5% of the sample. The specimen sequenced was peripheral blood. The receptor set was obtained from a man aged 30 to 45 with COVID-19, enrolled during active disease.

CDR3 protein: CASSMLDIAKNIQYF. The CDR3 DNA is TGTGCCAGTAGTATGCTTGACATAGCCAAAAACATTCAGTACTTC. The V and J genes are TRBV19 and TRBJ2-4; no reliable D call. Trimming took off 3 bases at V and 0 bases at J, with 9 bases between the two ends. This CDR3 spans 15 amino acids. The germline V gene has CDR1 LNHDA and CDR2 SQIVND (reference sequence). Full variable domain (missing parts from reference TRBV19 and TRBJ2-4): DGGITQSPKYLFRKEGQNVTLSCEQNLNHDAMYWYRQDPGQGLRLIYYSQIVNDFQKGDIAEGYSVSREKKESFPLTVTSAQKNPTAFYLCASSMLDIAKNIQYFGAGTRLSVL.

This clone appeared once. The CDR3 loop is CASSLRLAGGIDEQYF. In DNA, the CDR3 is TGTGCCAGCAGCTTGAGACTAGCGGGAGGGATCGACGAGCAGTACTTC. The V and J genes are TRBV5-4 and TRBJ2-7; 14 bases align to TRBD2. The CDR3 sequence is 16 residues long. With 1 base clipped from V and 5 bases from J, the junction kept 5 bases outside the gene matches. Germline assignment: CDR1 SGHNT and CDR2 YYREEE (reference sequence).

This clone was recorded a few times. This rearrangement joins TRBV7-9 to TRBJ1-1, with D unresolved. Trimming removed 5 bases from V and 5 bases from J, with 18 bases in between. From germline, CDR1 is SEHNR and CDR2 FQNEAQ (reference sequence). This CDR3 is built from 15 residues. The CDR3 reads CASSPKDRLGTEAFF. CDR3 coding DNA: TGTGCCAGCAGCCCAAAAGACCGCCTCGGGACTGAAGCTTTCTTT. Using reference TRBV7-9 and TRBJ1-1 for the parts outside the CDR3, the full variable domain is DTGVSQNPRHKITKRGQNVTFRCDPISEHNRLYWYRQTLGQGPEFLTYFQNEAQLEKSRLLSDRFSAERPKGSFSTLEIQRTEQGDSAMYLCASSPKDRLGTEAFFGQGTRLTVV.

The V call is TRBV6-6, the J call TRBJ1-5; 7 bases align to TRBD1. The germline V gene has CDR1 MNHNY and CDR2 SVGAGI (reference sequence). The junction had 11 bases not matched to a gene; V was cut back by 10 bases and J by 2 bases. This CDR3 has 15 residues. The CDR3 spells CATHATGDGNQPQHF. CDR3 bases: TGTGCCACCCACGCAACAGGGGACGGCAATCAGCCCCAGCATTTT.

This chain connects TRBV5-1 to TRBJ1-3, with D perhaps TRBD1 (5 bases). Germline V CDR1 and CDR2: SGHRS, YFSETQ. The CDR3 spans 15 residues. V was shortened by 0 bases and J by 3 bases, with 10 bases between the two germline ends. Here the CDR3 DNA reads TGCGCCAGCAGCTTGGAATCGGGGGGTGGAAACACCATATATTTT. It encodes CASSLESGGGNTIYF. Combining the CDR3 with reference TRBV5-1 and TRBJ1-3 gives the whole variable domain KAGVTQTPRYLIKTRGQQVTLSCSPISGHRSVSWYQQTPGQGLQFLFEYFSETQRNKGNFPGRFSGRQFSNSRSEMNVSTLELGDSALYLCASSLESGGGNTIYFGEGSWLTVV.

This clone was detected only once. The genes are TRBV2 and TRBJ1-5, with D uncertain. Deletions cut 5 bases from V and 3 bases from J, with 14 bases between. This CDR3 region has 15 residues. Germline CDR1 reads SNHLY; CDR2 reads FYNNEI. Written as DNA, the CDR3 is TGTGCCAGCAGTAGAGGATTAGCGCCCAATCAGCCCCAGCATTTT. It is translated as CASSRGLAPNQPQHF.

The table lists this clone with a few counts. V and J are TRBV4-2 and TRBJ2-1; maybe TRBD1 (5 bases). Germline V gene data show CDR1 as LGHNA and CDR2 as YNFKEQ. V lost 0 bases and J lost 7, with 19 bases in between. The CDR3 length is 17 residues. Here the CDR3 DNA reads TGTGCCAGCAGCCAAGATTCAGGGCCTGGTCTCTATAATGAGCAGTTCTTC. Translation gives CASSQDSGPGLYNEQFF.

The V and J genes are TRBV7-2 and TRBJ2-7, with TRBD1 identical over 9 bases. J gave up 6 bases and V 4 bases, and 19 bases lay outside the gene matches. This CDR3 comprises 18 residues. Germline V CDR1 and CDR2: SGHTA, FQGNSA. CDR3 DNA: TGTGCCAGCAGCTCAACCTCCGGGACAGGGAGAGCCATGGTCGAGCAGTACTTC. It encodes CASSSTSGTGRAMVEQYF.

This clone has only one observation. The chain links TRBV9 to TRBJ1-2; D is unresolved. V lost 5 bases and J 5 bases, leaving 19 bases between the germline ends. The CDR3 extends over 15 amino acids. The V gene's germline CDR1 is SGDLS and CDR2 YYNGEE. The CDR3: CASSEGKPGVYGYTF. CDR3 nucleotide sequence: TGTGCCAGCAGTGAGGGAAAGCCTGGGGTTTATGGCTACACCTTC.

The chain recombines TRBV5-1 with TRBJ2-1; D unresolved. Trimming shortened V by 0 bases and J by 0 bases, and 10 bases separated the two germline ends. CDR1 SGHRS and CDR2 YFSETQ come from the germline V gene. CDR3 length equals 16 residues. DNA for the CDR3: TGCGCCAGCAGCTTGGCTCGGCGGTCCTCCTACAATGAGCAGTTCTTC. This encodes CASSLARRSSYNEQFF. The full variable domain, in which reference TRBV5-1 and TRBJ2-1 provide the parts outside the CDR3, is KAGVTQTPRYLIKTRGQQVTLSCSPISGHRSVSWYQQTPGQGLQFLFEYFSETQRNKGNFPGRFSGRQFSNSRSEMNVSTLELGDSALYLCASSLARRSSYNEQFFGPGTRLTVL.